The 18 T cell receptor beta chains reported below all come from one sample, sequenced in a study of blood T cells in healthy people across ages. A second PCR of about 7 to 12 cycles used a sample-barcoded 5' primer and a J-beta primer mix. One entry per CDR3 protein results from TCRdb running MiXCR on the 5' RACE reads. The table has around 1,500,000 distinct CDR3 sequences, 28% seen once. The specimen sequenced was blood. These receptors were obtained from a woman aged 25 to 45 in good health.

This clonotype was seen at least ten times. Here the CDR3 DNA reads TGCAGTGCTGGCGGGACTAGCGGGGGCTCATACAATGAGCAGTTCTTC. Translation gives CSAGGTSGGSYNEQFF. This chain uses TRBV20-1 with TRBJ2-1; 14 nucleotides agree with TRBD2. J lost 4 bases, V lost 5 bases, and 7 bases had no gene match. CDR1 is DFQATT and CDR2 is SNEGSKA in the germline V gene (reference sequence). The CDR3 sequence is 16 residues long.

The V gene is TRBV5-1, the J gene TRBJ2-3; 11 bases agree with TRBD1. V gave up 1 base and J gave up 7 bases; unmatched junction bases: 5. The CDR3 length is 15 residues. Germline V gives CDR1 SGHRS, CDR2 YFSETQ. The CDR3 spells CASSLNGQGANTQYF. CDR3 coding DNA: TGCGCCAGCAGCTTGAACGGACAGGGGGCCAATACGCAGTATTTT.

The chain combines TRBV6-6 with TRBJ2-5; 11 bases match TRBD2. This CDR3 is 14 amino acids long. The J segment lost 4 bases and the V segment lost 10 bases, leaving 8 bases of the junction unmatched. Germline lookup yields CDR1 MNHNY and CDR2 SVGAGI (reference sequence). As DNA, the CDR3 is TGTGCCAACGGGGTAGCGGGGGGGCCAGAGACCCAGTACTTC. The encoded protein is CANGVAGGPETQYF.

V and J are TRBV28 and TRBJ1-6, with D tentatively TRBD1 (5 bases). Germline lookup yields CDR1 MDHEN and CDR2 SYDVKM. V dropped 6 bases and J dropped 7 bases, with 16 bases sitting between them. The CDR3 loop spans 15 amino acids. CDR3 sequence reads: CASRSGSRGNSPLHF. The CDR3 DNA reads TGTGCCAGCAGATCCGGATCACGGGGGAATTCACCCCTCCACTTT.

This clonotype has a count of ten or more. The genes are TRBV7-9 and TRBJ2-5, with D possibly matching TRBD2 (5 bases). The CDR3 has 14 residues. The germline V gene encodes CDR1 SEHNR and CDR2 FQNEAQ (reference sequence). V dropped 5 bases and J dropped 1 base, with 11 bases sitting between them. The CDR3 here is CASSPTAVQETQYF. The CDR3 DNA reads as TGTGCCAGCAGCCCAACAGCGGTCCAAGAGACCCAGTACTTC.

This clonotype has just a few counts. V is TRBV24-1 and J is TRBJ2-5; TRBD2 agrees at 8 bases. CDR3 size: 15 residues. Germline CDR1 KGHDR, CDR2 SFDVKD. With V trimmed by 7 bases and J by 5 bases, 11 bases remained unmatched. DNA for the CDR3: TGTGCCACCAGCTTTAGCGGGACTCCCGTCGAGACCCAGTACTTC. Translated, it gives CATSFSGTPVETQYF.

V gene TRBV20-1 combines with J gene TRBJ2-1; D ambiguous. Trimming took 3 bases from V and 8 from J, leaving 11 bases between them. Germline CDR1 DFQATT, CDR2 SNEGSKA (reference sequence). The CDR3 spans 12 residues. CDR3 nucleotides: TGCAGTGCTAGCGGGCAAAGAGATGAGCAGTTCTTC. This sequence encodes CSASGQRDEQFF.

The rearrangement joins TRBV27 to TRBJ1-4; D may be TRBD1 (5 bases). CDR3 length: 14 amino acids. Trimming removed 5 bases at V and 8 bases at J, with 15 bases between. Germline-derived CDR1 and CDR2 are MNHEY and SMNVEV (reference sequence). CDR3 loop: CASSPRSAGEKLFF. In DNA, the CDR3 is TGTGCCAGCAGTCCCCGAAGCGCAGGGGAAAAACTGTTTTTT.

This clonotype has only a few counts. This sequence joins TRBV2 and TRBJ1-2; 8 bases map to TRBD1. J was trimmed by 6 bases and V by 10 bases; bases with no gene match: 10. CDR3 length equals 13 residues. Per germline, CDR1 SNHLY and CDR2 FYNNEI. CDR3: CANSQGARDGYTF. CDR3 nucleotide sequence: TGTGCCAACTCCCAGGGGGCGCGGGATGGCTACACCTTC. Filled out from reference TRBV2 and TRBJ1-2, the complete variable domain reads EPEVTQTPSHQVTQMGQEVILRCVPISNHLYFYWYRQILGQKVEFLVSFYNNEISEKSEIFDDQFSVERPDGSNFTLKIRSTKLEDSAMYFCANSQGARDGYTFGSGTRLTVV.

The chain combines TRBV11-2 with TRBJ2-1; D remains ambiguous. CDR3 length equals 15 residues. With 9 bases removed from V and 1 base from J, the gap between germline ends came to 16 bases. CDR1 and CDR2 from the germline V gene are SGHAT and FQNNGV. CDR3: CASTQSRPSYNEQFF. As DNA, the CDR3 is TGTGCCAGTACGCAATCTAGACCTTCCTACAATGAGCAGTTCTTC.

Points on this clonotype: Germline and junction disagree at one end, which may indicate a read error. The rearrangement links TRBV4-1 to TRBJ1-5; unclear D gene. The CDR3 contains 15 residues. Germline-derived CDR1 and CDR2 are MGHRA and YSYEKL. CDR3 sequence: CVSSQDTSNNQPQHF. CDR3 DNA: TGCGTCAGCAGCCAAGATACGAGCAACAATCAGCCCCAGCATTTT.

This clonotype was seen a handful of times. V gene TRBV5-1 combines with J gene TRBJ1-2, with a weak D call TRBD1 (6 bases). Germline V gene sequence: CDR1 SGHRS, CDR2 YFSETQ. V shed 4 bases and J shed 4 bases, with 17 bases lying between them. The CDR3 loop spans 15 amino acids. The CDR3 DNA is TGCGCCAGCAGCCAGGGGCAGAGCACCACCTATGGCTACACCTTC. Protein sequence: CASSQGQSTTYGYTF.

The chain recombines TRBV7-2 with TRBJ1-2, with D possibly being TRBD1 (6 bases). Germline V gene lookup returns CDR1 SGHTA and CDR2 FQGNSA. This CDR3 has 16 residues. Trimming pared 5 bases from V and 6 bases from J, leaving 22 bases between. The CDR3 sequence: CASSLGGSVRANGYTF. The CDR3 nucleotides read TGTGCCAGCAGCCTAGGGGGGTCGGTCAGGGCAAATGGCTACACCTTC.

The rearrangement joins TRBV5-5 to TRBJ2-5, with no clear D. V gave up 6 bases and J gave up 1 base, with 10 bases separating them. Germline V lookup: CDR1 SGHKS, CDR2 YYEKEE (reference sequence). This CDR3 has 13 amino acids. In DNA, the CDR3 is TGTGCCAGCACCCCGGCAGGCCAAGAGACCCAGTACTTC. This sequence encodes CASTPAGQETQYF.

Worth noting for this clonotype: The junction does not match germline at one end; this may be a read error. This chain links TRBV12-3 or TRBV12-4 with TRBJ2-1; 9 bases match TRBD2. The CDR3 totals 15 residues. CDR3 nucleotides: TGTGCCAGCAGTTTGATGACTAGCGGCGGCAATGGGCAGTTCTTC. This sequence encodes CASSLMTSGGNGQFF.

The gene calls are TRBV7-9 and TRBJ1-6; the D gene is possibly TRBD1 (6 bases). CDR1 is SEHNR, CDR2 FQNEAQ, per germline (reference sequence). Trimming shortened V by 6 bases and J by 8 bases, and 8 bases separated the two germline ends. CDR3 length: 12 residues. In DNA form, the CDR3 reads TGTGCCAGCAGAGAGGGGGATTCACCCCTCCACTTT. It encodes CASREGDSPLHF.

This clonotype was recorded at least ten times. At one of its ends the junction is not consistent with the germline gene, which may arise from a read error. The gene calls are TRBV4-1 and TRBJ1-1; tentative D call: TRBD1 (5 bases). CDR1 and CDR2 from the germline V gene are MGHRA and YSYEKL. CDR3 length: 15 residues. CDR3 bases: TGCGCCAGCAGACAAGTAGGGGTAGCGAACACTGAAGCTTTCTTT. Protein sequence: CASRQVGVANTEAFF.

The chain combines TRBV2 with TRBJ1-2; D ambiguous. The CDR3 extends over 13 amino acids. The V end was cut by 4 bases, the J end by 8 bases, with 14 bases between. The germline gives CDR1 SNHLY, CDR2 FYNNEI. The CDR3 DNA sequence: TGTGCCAGCAGTGGAGGTCCTGGGAGAGGCTACACCTTC. This translates into CASSGGPGRGYTF.